This T cell receptor (beta chain) stems from a study of T cell responses to AZD1222 COVID-19 vaccine. CDR3 length: 15 residues. Germline lookup yields CDR1 LNHDA and CDR2 SQIVND (reference sequence). V lost 7 bases, J lost 7 bases, and 12 bases stayed unmatched. Profiled with immunoSEQ multiplex PCR; TCRdb holds only in-frame clones, not every one. The top ten clones hold 3.1% of a sample with around 130,000 clones, 80% to 90% of them seen once. The clonotype originates from an adult in good health. The input for sequencing was peripheral blood, taken on day 0 of AZD1222 vaccination. The chain links TRBV19 to TRBJ2-2; TRBD2 agrees at 7 bases. The CDR3 is CASTGRGGPGGELFF. CDR3 nucleotide sequence: TGTGCCAGTACGGGGAGGGGAGGTCCCGGCGGGGAGCTGTTTTTT. Using reference TRBV19 and TRBJ2-2 for the parts outside the CDR3, the full variable domain is DGGITQSPKYLFRKEGQNVTLSCEQNLNHDAMYWYRQDPGQGLRLIYYSQIVNDFQKGDIAEGYSVSREKKESFPLTVTSAQKNPTAFYLCASTGRGGPGGELFFGEGSRLTVL.